This is a list of T cell receptor beta chains from one sample in a study of cytomegalovirus exposure and HLA in healthy donors. Here immunoSEQ multiplex PCR was the method, and the copy in TCRdb shows in-frame clones only, minus some. The table lists under 200,000 clones, approximately 80% of them singletons. The material sequenced was PBMCs. The receptors here all came from a middle-aged man in good health and CMV-seronegative. Each CDR3 is given with its conserved first and last residue. D genes are given only for firm matches. Clone sizes are given selectively: once, few, many, or a class where the clone is expanded.

J	V	size	D	DNA	CDR3
TRBJ2-3	TRBV7-2	few	.	TGTGCCAGCAGCTTCTCTACAGATACGCAGTATTTT	CASSFSTDTQYF
TRBJ1-2	TRBV9	.	.	TGTGCCAGCAGCGTAGCGGGATGGGGCTACACCTTC	CASSVAGWGYTF
TRBJ1-1	TRBV9	.	.	TGTGCCAGCACCACAGCCTTGAACACTGAAGCTTTCTTT	CASTTALNTEAFF
TRBJ2-3	TRBV27	once	.	TGTGCCAGCAGTTTAGGGGGCACATCCACAGATACGCAGTATTTT	CASSLGGTSTDTQYF
TRBJ1-1	TRBV30	few	.	TGTGCCTGGAGGGGGGGGGACACTGAAGCTTTCTTT	CAWRGGDTEAFF
TRBJ2-7	TRBV2	.	.	TGTGCCAGCAGTGACAGGGCAGCCTACGAGCAGTACTTC	CASSDRAAYEQYF
TRBJ2-2	TRBV12-5	.	TRBD2	TGTGCTAGTGGTTTGGTGGGCGGGGGGAACACCGGGGAGCTGTTTTTT	CASGLVGGGNTGELFF
TRBJ1-2	TRBV27	few	TRBD1	TGTGCCAGCAGTTCAGGGGACAGGGATGGCTACACCTTC	CASSSGDRDGYTF
TRBJ2-2	TRBV30	once	.	TGTGCCTGGAGTGTCGGGGGGCTTAGCACCGGGGAGCTGTTTTTT	CAWSVGGLSTGELFF
TRBJ1-2	TRBV18	.	.	TGTGCCAGCTCACCAGGCCCGACAGGCGGTGGCTACACCTTC	CASSPGPTGGGYTF
TRBJ2-5	TRBV15	few	.	TGTGCCACCAGCTCGTCGGGAACAGAGACCCAGTACTTC	CATSSSGTETQYF
TRBJ2-7	TRBV5-1	.	.	TGCGCCAGCAGCTCCAGGGAACACCACTACGAGCAGTACTTC	CASSSREHHYEQYF
TRBJ1-2	TRBV27	.	.	TGTGCCAGCAGTTTGGGGACACACTATGGCTACACCTTC	CASSLGTHYGYTF
TRBJ1-2	TRBV15	.	.	TGTGCCACCAGCAGAGGGGGCGACTATGGCTACACCTTC	CATSRGGDYGYTF
TRBJ2-5	TRBV7-9	.	TRBD2	TGTGCCAGCAGCTTAGTAAGCCAGCGGGGGTGGGAGACCCAGTACTTC	CASSLVSQRGWETQYF
TRBJ1-1	TRBV11-2	.	.	TGTGCCAGCAAAAGACCGGGACTAGAAGCTTTCTTT	CASKRPGLEAFF
TRBJ2-3	TRBV12-5	.	.	TGTGCTAGTGGGACAGACACCTACACAGATACGCAGTATTTT	CASGTDTYTDTQYF
TRBJ1-2	TRBV29-1	.	.	TGCAGCGTTGAAGGGCCACCAAAAAGAGGGCCTTTTTATGGCTACACCTTC	CSVEGPPKRGPFYGYTF
TRBJ2-1	TRBV30	.	.	TGTGCCTGGAGTGCGACATCCTACAATGAGCAGTTCTTC	CAWSATSYNEQFF
TRBJ1-5	TRBV27	.	.	TGTGCCAGCAGTTTCTCAGGGGCGGGGGGCAATCAGCCCCAGCATTTT	CASSFSGAGGNQPQHF
TRBJ2-3	TRBV16	.	.	TGTGCCAGCAGCCCGGGGACTGGTACGCAGTATTTT	CASSPGTGTQYF
TRBJ2-6	TRBV13	once	TRBD2	TGTGCCAGCAGCGTCATAACTAGCGGGGAACCCCATGTCTCCTCTGGGGCCAACGTCCTGACTTTC	CASSVITSGEPHVSSGANVLTF
TRBJ2-7	TRBV6-4	.	.	TGTGCCAGCAGTGACTCGAGTGCAGGTACCCTCCAGGACGAGCAGTACTTC	CASSDSSAGTLQDEQYF
TRBJ1-2	TRBV6-5	.	.	TGTGCCAGCAGTTACTCGACGTTGGGAGTCGGCTACACCTTC	CASSYSTLGVGYTF
TRBJ2-3	TRBV5-1	.	TRBD2	TGCGCCAGCGGGCCTAGCGGGGGTAGCACAGATACGCAGTATTTT	CASGPSGGSTDTQYF
TRBJ2-3	TRBV9	.	.	TGTGCCAGCAGCTTTCCGACAGGCACAGATACGCAGTATTTT	CASSFPTGTDTQYF
TRBJ1-4	TRBV7-6	.	.	TGTGCCAGCGGATACAGGGCTGAAAAACTGTTTTTT	CASGYRAEKLFF
TRBJ1-1	TRBV30	.	.	TGTGCCTGGAGGAGGACAGTGAACACTGAAGCTTTCTTT	CAWRRTVNTEAFF
TRBJ1-5	TRBV19	.	TRBD1	TGTGCCAGTAGTGCCCTTAACAGGGGAGTGAGACAGCCCCAGCATTTT	CASSALNRGVRQPQHF
TRBJ2-3	TRBV9	.	TRBD1	TGTGCCAGCAGCGTAGATCAGGGGGTCGGAGATACGCAGTATTTT	CASSVDQGVGDTQYF
TRBJ2-5	TRBV5-4	once	TRBD1	TGTGCCAGCAGCGAGAGACGAGAGGGGGCAAAGACCCAGTACTTC	CASSERREGAKTQYF
TRBJ1-6	TRBV5-4	.	TRBD1	TGTGCCAGCAGCTTGGCCGGGACAGGAGCTCCCCTCCACTTT	CASSLAGTGAPLHF
TRBJ2-3	TRBV2	.	.	TGTGCCAGCAGTGAAGCGGTTTCACTCCACACAGATACGCAGTATTTT	CASSEAVSLHTDTQYF
TRBJ1-2	TRBV19	.	.	TGTGCCAGTAGCCCAGGGTTGGCCTATGGCTACACCTTC	CASSPGLAYGYTF
TRBJ2-4	TRBV28	.	.	TGTGCCAGCACCCCGAGGGGACTGCCAGCCAAAAACATTCAGTACTTC	CASTPRGLPAKNIQYF
TRBJ2-7	TRBV5-6	.	.	TGTGCCAGCAGCTCGGTGACAAACCTACTCGAGCAGTACTTC	CASSSVTNLLEQYF
TRBJ2-1	TRBV4-1	.	TRBD2	TGCGCCAGCAGCCAAGTGGGTAGCGGGGGGGCCGAGCAGTTCTTC	CASSQVGSGGAEQFF
TRBJ2-7	TRBV6-6	.	.	TGTGCCAGCAGTTACTCGGCGACAGGCTACGAGCAGTACTTC	CASSYSATGYEQYF
TRBJ2-2	TRBV10-3	.	.	TGTGCCATTTCGTCCGACAGACCGAACACCGGGGAGCTGTTTTTT	CAISSDRPNTGELFF
TRBJ2-5	TRBV6-5	few	.	TGTGCCAGCAGTTACTCCCCGGGCCAAGAGACCCAGTACTTC	CASSYSPGQETQYF
TRBJ2-7	TRBV6-5	.	.	TGTGCCAGCAGCCCAGGCCAGGGGTGGCAGTACTTC	CASSPGQGWQYF
TRBJ2-1	TRBV16	.	TRBD2	TGTGCCAGCAGCCCCGCCGGCGGGGGGGTTTTACGAGGAGACAATGAGCAGTTCTTC	CASSPAGGGVLRGDNEQFF
TRBJ2-3	TRBV25-1	.	.	TGTGCCAGCAGTGATGGTTTAGGGGTTACAGATACGCAGTATTTT	CASSDGLGVTDTQYF
TRBJ1-6	TRBV2	.	TRBD1	TGTGCCAAAGCGGGACAGGGGGAATCACCCCTCCACTTT	CAKAGQGESPLHF
TRBJ1-5	TRBV6-6	once	.	TGTGCCAGCAACGCGGGGGGTATTAATCAGCCCCAGCATTTT	CASNAGGINQPQHF
TRBJ1-5	TRBV4-2	.	TRBD1	TGTGCCAGCAGCCACGTGGACAGGGGGCTTAGCAATCAGCCCCAGCATTTT	CASSHVDRGLSNQPQHF
TRBJ2-5	TRBV5-1	.	TRBD1	TGCGCCAGCAAACAGGGGGAAGAGACCCAGTACTTC	CASKQGEETQYF
TRBJ2-7	TRBV27	.	.	TGTGCCAGCGGTACCTACGAGCAGTACTTC	CASGTYEQYF
TRBJ2-3	TRBV10-3	.	.	TGTGCCATCAGGGACTTGGGAACGCAGTATTTT	CAIRDLGTQYF
TRBJ1-3	TRBV30	.	.	TGTGCCTGGAGTACGGGATCTGGAAACACCATATATTTT	CAWSTGSGNTIYF
TRBJ2-3	TRBV29-1	.	TRBD2	TGCAGCGGACTAGCGGGGGGCACAGATACGCAGTATTTT	CSGLAGGTDTQYF
TRBJ2-3	TRBV20-1	.	.	TGCAGTGCTGGCGACTCTTATACGCAGTATTTT	CSAGDSYTQYF
TRBJ1-6	TRBV13	.	TRBD1	TGTGCCAGCAGCTTCCGAGGACAGGGTTTTTCACCCCTCCACTTT	CASSFRGQGFSPLHF
TRBJ2-5	TRBV7-7	.	.	TGTGCTAGCAGCCGGACAGAGCAAGAGACCCAGTACTTC	CASSRTEQETQYF
TRBJ1-5	TRBV9	.	.	TGTGCCAGCAGCGTAGGGCCAGGGGTACAGGAGCCCCAGCATTTT	CASSVGPGVQEPQHF